Sequencing of this T cell receptor beta chain was carried out in a study of CD8 T cells in Susac syndrome. The authors reverse transcribed roughly 0.5 to 1 ug RNA with random hexamers. One entry per CDR3 protein, called by TCRdb with MiXCR from the immunoSEQ multiplex PCR reads. Of roughly 190,000 distinct CDR3 sequences in the sample, 90% to 97% are singletons; the top ten hold 0.098%. The CDR3 spans 13 residues. CDR1 and CDR2 (germline): SNHLY, FYNNEI. Trimming left V 8 bases short and J 4 bases short, with 11 bases between. The specimen was CD4+ T cells from PBMCs. This chain uses TRBV2 with TRBJ2-2; D assignment may be TRBD1 or TRBD2 (5 bases each). The TCR sequence derives from a human donor with Susac syndrome. The CDR3 is CASLRDLTGELFF. The CDR3 nucleotides read TGTGCCAGCCTCCGGGACCTCACCGGGGAGCTGTTTTTT.